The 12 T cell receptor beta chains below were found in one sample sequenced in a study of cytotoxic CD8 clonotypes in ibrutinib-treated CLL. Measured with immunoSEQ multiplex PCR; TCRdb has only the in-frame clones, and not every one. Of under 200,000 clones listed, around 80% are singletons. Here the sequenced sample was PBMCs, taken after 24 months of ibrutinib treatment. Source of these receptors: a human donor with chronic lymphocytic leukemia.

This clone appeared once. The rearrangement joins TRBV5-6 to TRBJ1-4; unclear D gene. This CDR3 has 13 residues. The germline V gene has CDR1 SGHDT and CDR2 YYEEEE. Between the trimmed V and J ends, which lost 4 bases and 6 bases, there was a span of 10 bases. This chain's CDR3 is CASSNSGDEKLFF. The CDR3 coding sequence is TGTGCCAGCAGCAACTCGGGTGATGAAAAACTGTTTTTT.

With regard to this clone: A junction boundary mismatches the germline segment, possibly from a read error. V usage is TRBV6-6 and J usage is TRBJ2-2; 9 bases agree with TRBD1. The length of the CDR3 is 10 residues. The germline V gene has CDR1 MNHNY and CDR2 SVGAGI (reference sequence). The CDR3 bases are TGTGCCAGCCGGGACAGGGAACTGTTTTTT. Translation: CASRDRELFF.

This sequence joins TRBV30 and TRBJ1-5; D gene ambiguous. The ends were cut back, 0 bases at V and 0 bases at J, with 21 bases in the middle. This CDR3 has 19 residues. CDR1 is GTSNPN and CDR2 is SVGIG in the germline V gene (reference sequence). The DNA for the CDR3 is TGTGCCTGGAGTGTAAAGTTTGGCGGAGGAGTATATAGCAATCAGCCCCAGCATTTT. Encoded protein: CAWSVKFGGGVYSNQPQHF. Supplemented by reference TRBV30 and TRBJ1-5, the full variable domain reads SQTIHQWPATLVQPVGSPLSLECTVEGTSNPNLYWYRQAAGRGLQLLFYSVGIGQISSEVPQNLSASRPQDRQFILSSKKLLLSDSGFYLCAWSVKFGGGVYSNQPQHFGDGTRLSIL.

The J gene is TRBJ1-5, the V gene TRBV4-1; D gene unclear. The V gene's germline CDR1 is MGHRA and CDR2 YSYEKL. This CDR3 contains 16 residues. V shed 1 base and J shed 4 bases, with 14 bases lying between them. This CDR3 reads CASSQVVPGRNQPQHF. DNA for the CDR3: TGCGCCAGCAGCCAAGTTGTCCCGGGTAGGAATCAGCCCCAGCATTTT.

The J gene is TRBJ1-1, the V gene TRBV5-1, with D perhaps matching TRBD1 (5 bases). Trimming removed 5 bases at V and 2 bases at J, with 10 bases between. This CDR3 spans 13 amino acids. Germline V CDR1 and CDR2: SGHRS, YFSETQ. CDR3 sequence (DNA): TGCGCCAGCAGGGTGACAGTTAACACTGAAGCTTTCTTT. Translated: CASRVTVNTEAFF. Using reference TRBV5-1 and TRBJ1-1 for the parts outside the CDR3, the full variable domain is KAGVTQTPRYLIKTRGQQVTLSCSPISGHRSVSWYQQTPGQGLQFLFEYFSETQRNKGNFPGRFSGRQFSNSRSEMNVSTLELGDSALYLCASRVTVNTEAFFGQGTRLTVV.

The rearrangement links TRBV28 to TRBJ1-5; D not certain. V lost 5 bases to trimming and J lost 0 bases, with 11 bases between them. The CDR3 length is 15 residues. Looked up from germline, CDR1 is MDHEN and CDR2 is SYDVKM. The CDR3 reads CASSRGGNSNQPQHF. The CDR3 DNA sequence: TGTGCCAGCAGTCGAGGCGGGAATAGCAATCAGCCCCAGCATTTT.

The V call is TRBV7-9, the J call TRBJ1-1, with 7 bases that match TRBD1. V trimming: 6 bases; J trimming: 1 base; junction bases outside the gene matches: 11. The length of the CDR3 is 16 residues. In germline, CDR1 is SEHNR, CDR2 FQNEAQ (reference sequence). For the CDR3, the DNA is TGTGCCAGCAGGGGATCCTCGGGACAGACGAACACTGAAGCTTTCTTT. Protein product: CASRGSSGQTNTEAFF.

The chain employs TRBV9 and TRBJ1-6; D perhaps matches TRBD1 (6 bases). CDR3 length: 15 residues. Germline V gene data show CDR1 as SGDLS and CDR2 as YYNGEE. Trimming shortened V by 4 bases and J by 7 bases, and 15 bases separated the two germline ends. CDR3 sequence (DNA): TGTGCCAGCAGCACCCGGACAGAGCTGAATTCACCCCTCCACTTT. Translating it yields CASSTRTELNSPLHF.

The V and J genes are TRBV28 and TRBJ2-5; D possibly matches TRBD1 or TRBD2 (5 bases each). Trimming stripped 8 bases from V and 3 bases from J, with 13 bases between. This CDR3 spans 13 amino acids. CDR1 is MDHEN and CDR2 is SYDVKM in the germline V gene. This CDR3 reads CASGTTVKETQYF. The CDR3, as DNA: TGTGCCAGCGGGACGACGGTAAAAGAGACCCAGTACTTC.

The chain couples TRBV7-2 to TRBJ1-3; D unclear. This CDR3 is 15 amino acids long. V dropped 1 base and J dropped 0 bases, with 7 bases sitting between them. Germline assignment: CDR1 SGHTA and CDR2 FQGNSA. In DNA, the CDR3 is TGTGCCAGCAGCTTAGGGATAACCTCTGGAAACACCATATATTTT. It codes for CASSLGITSGNTIYF.

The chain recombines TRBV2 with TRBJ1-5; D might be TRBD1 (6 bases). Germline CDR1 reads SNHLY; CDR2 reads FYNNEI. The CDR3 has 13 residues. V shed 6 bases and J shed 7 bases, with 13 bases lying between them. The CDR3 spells CASRRGVGQPQHF. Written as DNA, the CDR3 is TGTGCCAGCAGGAGGGGGGTAGGACAGCCCCAGCATTTT.

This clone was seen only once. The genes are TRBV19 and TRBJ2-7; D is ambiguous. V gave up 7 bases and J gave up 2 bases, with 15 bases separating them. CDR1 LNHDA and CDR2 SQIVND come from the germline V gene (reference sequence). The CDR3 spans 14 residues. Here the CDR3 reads CASNGPGETYEQYF. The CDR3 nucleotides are TGTGCCAGTAATGGTCCCGGAGAGACCTACGAGCAGTACTTC.